Here is one TCR beta chain with its context. The antigen remains undetermined. A much larger clone differs by one base, so this may be a read error. Likely a read error: the CDR3 ends without its conserved phenylalanine or tryptophan. The source of the sample is a study of T cells in Graves' hyperthyroidism and ophthalmopathy. Amplification of TCR beta CDR3 regions was performed using RNA transcripts as template. First-round RT-PCR targeting the TCR CDR3 was performed with the HTBI primer set. TCRdb fed the multiplex PCR reads into MiXCR, producing one record per CDR3 protein. The sample yields 600,000 or so distinct CDR3 sequences, roughly 15% seen once. Study findings and constraints: In validation, the model predicted ophthalmopathy. These predictions came a median about 6.2 months before onset.

The junction had 10 bases not matched to a gene; V was cut back by 7 bases and J by 8 bases. This CDR3 comprises 14 residues. The germline gives CDR1 SGHTA, CDR2 FQGNSA. This TCR was recovered from a woman aged 45-60 years with Graves' ophthalmopathy. The gene calls are TRBV7-2 and TRBJ1-5, with 8 bases that match TRBD1. The material sequenced was blood. The CDR3 sequence: CASTPESTGEPQHL. CDR3 DNA: TGTGCCAGCACCCCTGAATCGACAGGGGAGCCCCAGCATCTT.